A single sample is the source of the 24 T cell receptor beta chains below, sequenced in a study of cytomegalovirus exposure and HLA in healthy donors. The PCR employed 60 Vbeta primers together with 13 Jbeta primers. Sequenced by immunoSEQ multiplex PCR; TCRdb stores in-frame clones only, minus some. The table lists under 70,000 clones, under 85% of them singletons. Sequenced input: PBMCs. These receptors all come from a male donor in good health and CMV-seropositive.

This clone was recorded once. The chain links TRBV4-1 to TRBJ2-1; 9 bases line up with TRBD2. The CDR3 is 15 amino acids. CDR1 and CDR2 from the germline V gene are MGHRA and YSYEKL. V was pared by 0 bases and J by 10 bases, with 7 bases of the junction left unmatched. CDR3 sequence: CASSQDRAGGGEQFF. CDR3 DNA: TGCGCCAGCAGCCAAGATCGAGCGGGGGGAGGGGAGCAGTTCTTC.

V and J are TRBV19 and TRBJ1-2; maybe TRBD1 (6 bases). Germline CDR1 LNHDA, CDR2 SQIVND (reference sequence). The V end lost 1 base, the J end lost 4 bases, and 16 bases lay between the germline ends. The CDR3 covers 16 residues. The DNA of the CDR3 is TGTGCCAGTAGTATAGCGGCTTCAGGGGCGACCTATGGCTACACCTTC. Protein: CASSIAASGATYGYTF. The variable domain in full, with the rest retrieved from reference TRBV19 and TRBJ1-2, is DGGITQSPKYLFRKEGQNVTLSCEQNLNHDAMYWYRQDPGQGLRLIYYSQIVNDFQKGDIAEGYSVSREKKESFPLTVTSAQKNPTAFYLCASSIAASGATYGYTFGSGTRLTVV.

The rearrangement uses TRBV15 and TRBJ2-7, with D tentatively TRBD2 (6 bases). CDR1 is LNHNV, CDR2 YYDKDF, per germline (reference sequence). The CDR3 is 16 amino acids. Trimming took 0 bases from V and 3 from J, leaving 15 bases between them. This CDR3 reads CATSRDSGESSYEQYF. In DNA form, the CDR3 reads TGTGCCACCAGCAGAGATTCGGGGGAGAGTAGCTACGAGCAGTACTTC. Full variable domain (missing parts from reference TRBV15 and TRBJ2-7): DAMVIQNPRYQVTQFGKPVTLSCSQTLNHNVMYWYQQKSSQAPKLLFHYYDKDFNNEADTPDNFQSRRPNTSFCFLDIRSPGLGDTAMYLCATSRDSGESSYEQYFGPGTRLTVT.

The rearrangement joins TRBV2 to TRBJ1-6, with TRBD1 identical over 7 bases. Germline assignment: CDR1 SNHLY and CDR2 FYNNEI. This CDR3 is 14 amino acids long. Trimming took 7 bases from V and 7 from J; bases not matched to a gene: 7. CDR3: CASNSGTENSPLHF. As DNA, the CDR3 is TGTGCCAGCAATTCCGGGACAGAGAATTCACCCCTCCACTTT. The full variable domain, in which reference TRBV2 and TRBJ1-6 provide the parts outside the CDR3, is EPEVTQTPSHQVTQMGQEVILRCVPISNHLYFYWYRQILGQKVEFLVSFYNNEISEKSEIFDDQFSVERPDGSNFTLKIRSTKLEDSAMYFCASNSGTENSPLHFGNGTRLTVT.

This clone was detected a few times. The chain is built from TRBV28 and TRBJ2-1, with TRBD1 identical over 12 bases. This CDR3 is 16 amino acids long. The junction had 9 bases not matched to a gene; V was cut back by 5 bases and J by 7 bases. Germline CDR1 MDHEN, CDR2 SYDVKM. The CDR3 spells CASSQPGTGGWNEQFF. In DNA, the CDR3 is TGTGCCAGCAGTCAACCCGGGACAGGGGGCTGGAATGAGCAGTTCTTC. Combining the CDR3 with reference TRBV28 and TRBJ2-1 gives the whole variable domain DVKVTQSSRYLVKRTGEKVFLECVQDMDHENMFWYRQDPGLGLRLIYFSYDVKMKEKGDIPEGYSVSREKKERFSLILESASTNQTSMYLCASSQPGTGGWNEQFFGPGTRLTVL.

The chain combines TRBV7-2 with TRBJ2-3; 12 bases fit TRBD2. The ends lost 5 bases at V and 3 bases at J; junction bases unmatched: 9. Looked up from germline, CDR1 is SGHTA and CDR2 is FQGNSA. CDR3 length equals 17 residues. The CDR3 sequence: CASSKSLLAGGTDTQYF. The CDR3 DNA follows: TGTGCCAGCAGCAAAAGTCTACTAGCGGGGGGAACAGATACGCAGTATTTT.

V gene TRBV9 combines with J gene TRBJ2-1; 7 bases agree with TRBD2. This CDR3 contains 15 residues. Looked up from germline, CDR1 is SGDLS and CDR2 is YYNGEE. The junction had 11 bases not matched to a gene; V was cut back by 1 base and J by 10 bases. The DNA for the CDR3 is TGTGCCAGCAGCGTACCGGGGGGAGGATGGGGCGAGCAGTTCTTC. Translation: CASSVPGGGWGEQFF.

This clone was observed a few times. This rearrangement joins TRBV6-6 to TRBJ1-4; a weak D match, TRBD1 (5 bases). Germline V gene sequence: CDR1 MNHNY, CDR2 SVGAGI (reference sequence). The V gene lost 6 bases and the J gene lost 1 base, with 12 bases spanning the gap. CDR3 size: 15 residues. CDR3 bases: TGTGCCAGCAGAACTTTGGGGGGAACTAATGAAAAACTGTTTTTT. Protein product: CASRTLGGTNEKLFF.

This chain joins TRBV5-4 and TRBJ1-1; D perhaps matches TRBD1 (6 bases). Trimming left V 5 bases short and J 3 bases short, with 11 bases between. The CDR3 covers 13 residues. The V gene's germline CDR1 is SGHNT and CDR2 YYREEE (reference sequence). The DNA of the CDR3 is TGTGCCAGCAGTAAGGACAGTTACACTGAAGCTTTCTTT. It translates to CASSKDSYTEAFF.

This clone was detected a few times. The chain links TRBV4-3 to TRBJ1-5; D unresolved. Germline CDR1 and CDR2: LGHNA and YSLEER. The ends were cut back, 0 bases at V and 4 bases at J, with 10 bases in the middle. This CDR3 is built from 15 residues. The CDR3 reads CASSQENGGNQPQHF. CDR3 nucleotide sequence: TGCGCCAGCAGCCAAGAGAATGGAGGGAATCAGCCCCAGCATTTT.

The V call is TRBV10-1, the J call TRBJ1-4; TRBD1 aligns across 7 bases. The germline V gene encodes CDR1 WNHNN and CDR2 SYGVQD (reference sequence). CDR3 length: 15 residues. The V gene end was trimmed by 3 bases and the J gene end by 5 bases; junction bases not matched to a gene: 6. The CDR3 bases are TGCGCCAGCAGTGACTCCACAGGGGCGAATGAAAAACTGTTTTTT. It translates to CASSDSTGANEKLFF.

The chain uses TRBV27 and TRBJ1-1; 8 nucleotides line up with TRBD1. CDR3 length equals 17 residues. The V segment lost 5 bases and the J segment 3 bases; nucleotides outside the gene matches: 14. In germline, CDR1 is MNHEY, CDR2 SMNVEV (reference sequence). CDR3 coding DNA: TGTGCCAGCAGTCCGCCGACGACAGGGGTTGGGGACACTGAAGCTTTCTTT. Amino acids: CASSPPTTGVGDTEAFF.

A few counts support this clone. The chain links TRBV5-5 to TRBJ1-5; D is unresolved. With 0 bases removed from V and 4 bases from J, the gap between germline ends came to 11 bases. Germline CDR1 and CDR2: SGHKS and YYEKEE (reference sequence). CDR3 length: 15 residues. The CDR3 nucleotides read TGTGCCAGCAGCTTGGGTGCAGGTGTGAATCAGCCCCAGCATTTT. Protein sequence: CASSLGAGVNQPQHF.

This clone has just a few counts. The V gene is TRBV4-1, the J gene TRBJ1-5, with 9 bases matching TRBD1. V trimming: 5 bases; J trimming: 2 bases; junction bases outside the gene matches: 4. Germline assignment: CDR1 MGHRA and CDR2 YSYEKL. CDR3 length: 15 amino acids. CDR3 in amino acids: CASSTWTGGNQPQHF. In DNA form, the CDR3 reads TGCGCCAGCAGCACTTGGACAGGGGGCAATCAGCCCCAGCATTTT.

This chain links TRBV9 with TRBJ2-1, with D uncertain. Trimming removed 4 bases at V and 0 bases at J, with 17 bases between. The CDR3 length is 17 residues. Germline CDR1 reads SGDLS; CDR2 reads YYNGEE. DNA of the CDR3: TGTGCCAGCAGCATAAACCGAGAGGAGAGCTCCTACAATGAGCAGTTCTTC. Its translation is CASSINREESSYNEQFF.

V and J are TRBV28 and TRBJ1-1; 7 nucleotides align to TRBD1. Germline V lookup: CDR1 MDHEN, CDR2 SYDVKM. This CDR3 region has 15 residues. V was clipped by 2 bases and J by 7 bases; unmatched bases: 10. The CDR3: CASSLGTTGASEAFF. In DNA form, the CDR3 reads TGTGCCAGCAGTTTAGGAACTACAGGGGCTAGTGAAGCTTTCTTT.

This clone was detected only once. The chain is built from TRBV5-1 and TRBJ2-3; the D gene is possibly TRBD2 (7 bases). Trimming shortened V by 0 bases and J by 2 bases, and 10 bases separated the two germline ends. The CDR3 extends over 15 amino acids. Per germline, CDR1 SGHRS and CDR2 YFSETQ. The CDR3: CASSLDRGATDTQYF. CDR3 coding DNA: TGCGCCAGCAGCTTGGATCGGGGGGCCACAGATACGCAGTATTTT.

The chain carries TRBV30 and TRBJ1-2, with a possible D match to TRBD1 (5 bases). Germline V lookup: CDR1 GTSNPN, CDR2 SVGIG (reference sequence). The CDR3 spans 13 residues. Trimming took off 6 bases at V and 6 bases at J, with 17 bases between the two ends. The CDR3 nucleotides read TGTGCCTGTGGAGCGGGGCTCGGGGATGGCTACACCTTC. Encoded protein: CACGAGLGDGYTF.

This chain joins TRBV4-3 and TRBJ1-1, with 7 bases that match TRBD1. After removal of 3 bases from V and 4 bases from J, the junction contained 8 bases not matched to a gene. CDR1 and CDR2 from the germline V gene are LGHNA and YSLEER. The CDR3 has 15 amino acids. CDR3 amino acids: CASSHGYRGGTEAFF. The CDR3 DNA reads as TGCGCCAGCAGCCACGGATACAGGGGAGGCACTGAAGCTTTCTTT.

This clone was detected only once. The chain couples TRBV5-6 to TRBJ2-1, with TRBD1 matching 8 bases. Germline CDR1 SGHDT, CDR2 YYEEEE. J was trimmed by 4 bases and V by 0 bases; bases with no gene match: 6. The CDR3 has 16 residues. CDR3: CASSLVAQGAYNEQFF. The CDR3 DNA follows: TGTGCCAGCAGCTTGGTCGCCCAGGGGGCATACAATGAGCAGTTCTTC.

The chain is built from TRBV7-2 and TRBJ2-7; 9 nucleotides align to TRBD2. The CDR3 is 17 amino acids. Germline V gives CDR1 SGHTA, CDR2 FQGNSA. J lost 1 base, V lost 5 bases, and 12 bases had no gene match. CDR3 protein: CASSQAAGGLISYEQYF. CDR3 in DNA: TGTGCCAGCAGCCAGGCGGCGGGGGGGCTAATATCCTACGAGCAGTACTTC.

This clone was detected only once. The rearrangement links TRBV18 to TRBJ2-7, with a weak D call TRBD1 (6 bases). Germline CDR1 reads KGHSH; CDR2 reads LQKENI. The CDR3 is made up of 16 amino acids. Between the trimmed V and J ends, which lost 5 bases and 2 bases, there was a span of 19 bases. Written as DNA, the CDR3 is TGTGCCAGCTCAACACGGACAGAAGGGCGGGCCTACGAGCAGTACTTC. Amino acids: CASSTRTEGRAYEQYF.

The chain employs TRBV29-1 and TRBJ1-2, with 7 bases aligning to TRBD1. The CDR3 consists of 13 residues. In germline, CDR1 is SQVTM, CDR2 ANQGSEA. V trimming: 7 bases; J trimming: 4 bases; junction bases outside the gene matches: 9. The CDR3 DNA follows: TGCAGCGCCCGCGACAGGGTCGCCTATGGCTACACCTTC. This encodes CSARDRVAYGYTF.

The V call is TRBV4-2, the J call TRBJ1-6; TRBD1 matches at 10 bases. Germline lookup yields CDR1 LGHNA and CDR2 YNFKEQ. V lost 4 bases and J lost 6; bases outside the gene matches: 3. The CDR3 has 15 amino acids. CDR3 region: CASSRWDRGNSPLHF. The CDR3 bases are TGTGCCAGCAGCCGCTGGGACAGGGGTAATTCACCCCTCCACTTT.